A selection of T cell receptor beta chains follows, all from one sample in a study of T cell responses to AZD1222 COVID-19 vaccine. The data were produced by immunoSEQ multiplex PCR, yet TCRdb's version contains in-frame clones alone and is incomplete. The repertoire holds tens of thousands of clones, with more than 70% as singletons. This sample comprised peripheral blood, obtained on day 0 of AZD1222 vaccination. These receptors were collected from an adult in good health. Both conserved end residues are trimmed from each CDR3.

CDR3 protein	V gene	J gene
TSSHSRYEQY	TRBV1	TRBJ2-7
ASSPDTVPGNTIY	TRBV27	TRBJ1-3
ASRLRGDDRGMYEQY	TRBV27	TRBJ2-7
ASSLGKAVGTRMFAGQF	TRBV7-8	TRBJ2-1
ASSLTRTDGYT	TRBV7-2	TRBJ1-2
ASSENWVGNTIY	TRBV2	TRBJ1-3
ASSHHTLGSSGMGGELF	TRBV4-3	TRBJ2-2
SGWGHSGPTEAF	TRBV29-1	TRBJ1-1
ASSSPGRTNYGYT	TRBV28	TRBJ1-2
ASSQGTTPADTQY	TRBV3-1/TRBV3-2	TRBJ2-3
ASSSRGTGGNTIY	TRBV5-4	TRBJ1-3